These 18 T cell receptor beta chains came from one sample sequenced in a study of Tregs in tolerant kidney transplant recipients. TCRdb's table, derived via immunoSEQ multiplex PCR, lists solely in-frame clones and lacks some. Of over 70,000 clones in the sample, roughly 90% are singletons; the top ten hold around 1.4%. Mixed chimerism was transient after nonmyeloablative marrow transplants from related graft donors. The material sequenced was CD4+ T cells from blood (PBMCs), taken 24 months after the transplant. All receptors derive from a human patient who received a combined kidney and bone marrow transplant. Some T cells may trace back to the graft donor.

The V gene is TRBV27, the J gene TRBJ1-1, with D tentatively TRBD1 (5 bases). The CDR3 loop spans 16 amino acids. The V and J ends lost 2 bases and 0 bases respectively, with 13 bases between them. Germline V gene data show CDR1 as MNHEY and CDR2 as SMNVEV (reference sequence). The CDR3: CASSLGREGMNTEAFF. The DNA of the CDR3 is TGTGCCAGCAGTTTAGGTCGGGAGGGGATGAACACTGAAGCTTTCTTT.

The chain employs TRBV5-1 and TRBJ2-7; perhaps TRBD2 as D (6 bases). This CDR3 spans 15 amino acids. V was cut by 0 bases and J by 1 base, with 11 bases left in between. The V gene's germline CDR1 is SGHRS and CDR2 YFSETQ. The CDR3 DNA reads as TGCGCCAGCAGCTTGGGCGGGGCAGGGTCCTACGAGCAGTACTTC. Translating gives CASSLGGAGSYEQYF.

In this sample, this clone turned up once. The genes are TRBV10-3 and TRBJ1-3; no definite D call. CDR3 length equals 15 residues. Between the trimmed V and J ends, which lost 0 bases and 1 base, there was a span of 7 bases. Per the germline V gene, CDR1 is ENHRY and CDR2 is SYGVKD. CDR3 coding DNA: TGTGCCATCAGTGAGTCGCGAGGTTCTGGAAACACCATATATTTT. Amino acids: CAISESRGSGNTIYF.

The V and J genes are TRBV29-1 and TRBJ1-5, with TRBD1 identical over 9 bases. The junction had 1 base not matched to a gene; V was cut back by 4 bases and J by 0 bases. The germline CDR1 and CDR2 sequences are SQVTM and ANQGSEA. The CDR3 has 14 amino acids. The CDR3 spells CSVGDRDSNQPQHF. The DNA for the CDR3 is TGCAGCGTTGGGGACAGGGATAGCAATCAGCCCCAGCATTTT.

The chain couples TRBV5-4 to TRBJ2-7; no definite D call. This CDR3 has 12 amino acids. Germline CDR1 reads SGHNT; CDR2 reads YYREEE (reference sequence). V lost 1 base and J 6 bases, leaving 8 bases between the germline ends. CDR3 amino acids: CASSLSSTEQYF. In nucleotides, the CDR3 is TGTGCCAGCAGCTTGTCCAGTACCGAGCAGTACTTC. The full variable domain, rest sourced from reference TRBV5-4 and TRBJ2-7, is ETGVTQSPTHLIKTRGQQVTLRCSSQSGHNTVSWYQQALGQGPQFIFQYYREEENGRGNFPPRFSGLQFPNYSSELNVNALELDDSALYLCASSLSSTEQYFGPGTRLTVT.

CDR3 sequence: CAISVMAGDNEQFF. The DNA of the CDR3 is TGTGCCATCAGTGTAATGGCAGGGGATAATGAGCAGTTCTTC. The chain joins TRBV10-3 to TRBJ2-1; D perhaps matches TRBD1 (6 bases). Germline assignment: CDR1 ENHRY and CDR2 SYGVKD. The CDR3 length is 14 residues. Between the trimmed V and J ends, which lost 4 bases and 7 bases, there was a span of 14 bases.

The V and J genes are TRBV6-6 and TRBJ2-5, with 11 nucleotides matching TRBD2. The CDR3 sequence is 15 residues long. Unmatched junction bases numbered 9, after V lost 7 bases and J lost 5 bases. Germline CDR1 reads MNHNY; CDR2 reads SVGAGI (reference sequence). The DNA for the CDR3 is TGTGCCAGCACTTTAGCGGGAGGGCCGTGGGAGACCCAGTACTTC. Translating gives CASTLAGGPWETQYF.

V and J are TRBV4-2 and TRBJ2-7; unclear D gene. Germline V gene data show CDR1 as LGHNA and CDR2 as YNFKEQ. V gave up 5 bases and J gave up 0 bases, with 20 bases separating them. The CDR3 has 17 residues. The CDR3 loop reads CASSDIDKTFSSYEQYF. The CDR3 DNA reads TGTGCCAGCAGCGACATTGATAAGACGTTTAGCTCCTACGAGCAGTACTTC.

This chain links TRBV18 with TRBJ1-2, with 9 bases aligning to TRBD1. With V trimmed by 2 bases and J by 4 bases, 5 bases remained unmatched. This CDR3 has 15 amino acids. The germline gives CDR1 KGHSH, CDR2 LQKENI. The CDR3 DNA reads TGTGCCAGCTCACCAGCACAGGGGGCCATCTATGGCTACACCTTC. Translation gives CASSPAQGAIYGYTF.

The chain carries TRBV5-4 and TRBJ2-3; tentative D call: TRBD2 (5 bases). Trimming shortened V by 2 bases and J by 0 bases, and 10 bases separated the two germline ends. The CDR3 length is 15 residues. Germline V gives CDR1 SGHNT, CDR2 YYREEE (reference sequence). The CDR3 here is CASSFLASSTDTQYF. CDR3 in DNA: TGTGCCAGCAGCTTTTTAGCGTCTAGCACAGATACGCAGTATTTT.

This chain joins TRBV7-3 and TRBJ1-2, with D perhaps TRBD1 (6 bases). CDR1 SGHTA and CDR2 FQGTGA come from the germline V gene. This CDR3 region has 13 residues. V was trimmed by 2 bases and J by 8 bases, leaving 12 bases between them. CDR3 protein: CASSLEGGQGYTF. CDR3 bases: TGTGCCAGCAGCTTAGAGGGGGGGCAGGGCTACACCTTC. The entire variable domain, with the rest obtained from reference TRBV7-3 and TRBJ1-2, is as follows: GAGVSQTPSNKVTEKGKYVELRCDPISGHTALYWYRQSLGQGPEFLIYFQGTGAADDSGLPNDRFFAVRPEGSVSTLKIQRTERGDSAVYLCASSLEGGQGYTFGSGTRLTVV.

The chain carries TRBV9 and TRBJ2-5, with TRBD2 identical over 10 bases. The CDR3 length is 16 residues. Germline trimming cut 0 bases from V and 1 base from J; bases unmatched to any gene: 3. CDR1 SGDLS and CDR2 YYNGEE come from the germline V gene. The CDR3 sequence: CASSVVASGGQETQYF. In nucleotides, the CDR3 is TGTGCCAGCAGCGTAGTAGCTAGCGGGGGCCAAGAGACCCAGTACTTC.

The chain recombines TRBV23-1 with TRBJ1-5, with D perhaps TRBD1 (6 bases). TRBV23-1 belongs to the ORF category, with a function that is uncertain. The CDR3 is 16 residues long. The V end lost 0 bases, the J end lost 6 bases, and 15 bases lay between the germline ends. The CDR3 sequence is CASSQSMGQGSQPQHF. In nucleotides, the CDR3 is TGCGCCAGCAGTCAATCGATGGGGCAGGGGTCTCAGCCCCAGCATTTT.

CDR3 sequence: CASRQPGQGDEQYF. The DNA for the CDR3 is TGTGCCAGCAGGCAACCGGGACAGGGGGACGAGCAGTACTTC. The chain has TRBV27 and TRBJ2-7, with 11 bases that match TRBD1. The V segment lost 6 bases and the J segment 5 bases; nucleotides outside the gene matches: 6. Per germline, CDR1 MNHEY and CDR2 SMNVEV (reference sequence). The CDR3 is 14 amino acids.

V is TRBV7-2 and J is TRBJ2-7; D gene ambiguous. Trimming cost V 2 bases and J 3 bases, with 14 bases left between them. Germline V lookup: CDR1 SGHTA, CDR2 FQGNSA. CDR3 size: 15 residues. The CDR3 reads CASSLSTSPFYEQYF. CDR3 DNA sequence: TGTGCCAGCAGCTTATCCACATCCCCCTTCTACGAGCAGTACTTC.

The chain is built from TRBV11-3 and TRBJ2-2; D possibly corresponds to TRBD2 (6 bases). V gave up 2 bases and J gave up 3 bases, with 16 bases separating them. This CDR3 spans 17 amino acids. CDR1 is SGHNT, CDR2 YENEEA, per germline. The CDR3 DNA sequence: TGTGCCAGCAGCTTAATGCGCGGGCCGGGGGACACCGGGGAGCTGTTTTTT. This codes for CASSLMRGPGDTGELFF.

This clone appeared once. The chain links TRBV7-2 to TRBJ1-5; 9 nucleotides align to TRBD1. Germline-derived CDR1 and CDR2 are SGHTA and FQGNSA. The CDR3 length is 17 residues. V shed 5 bases, J shed 6 bases, and the junction held 14 bases outside the gene matches. For the CDR3, the DNA is TGTGCCAGCAGCCAGATCCTAGGGACAGGGACGAGTCAGCCCCAGCATTTT. Encoded protein: CASSQILGTGTSQPQHF.

This chain links TRBV21-1 with TRBJ2-5; TRBD2 was called by the table and not checked on the DNA. TRBV21-1 is annotated as a pseudogene. The CDR3 spans 17 residues. For the CDR3, the DNA is TGTGCCAGCAGCGAAGGACTAGCGGGAGGGCCAAAAGAGACCCAGTACTTC. It specifies CASSEGLAGGPKETQYF.